This T cell receptor (beta chain) derives from a study of read filtering for tumor transcriptome and immune sequencing. Study-level information: 8 patients were R-ISS I, approximately 15 were R-ISS II, about seven were R-ISS III. Overall study results and limits: Even smaller IR-seq throughput identified most shared clonotypes. Correlation between methods rose after single-read clonotypes were removed.

The library was built from 400 to 500 ng RNA with molecular barcoded adaptors for alpha/delta and beta/gamma chains. In TCRdb, the reads were re-called with MiXCR into one record per CDR3 protein. This table holds over 14,000 distinct CDR3 sequences, 20% found once. With regard to this clonotype: Antigen unknown.

V lost 1 base, J lost 4 bases, and 6 bases stayed unmatched. Germline CDR1 reads SGHAT; CDR2 reads FQNNGV. CDR3 length: 15 amino acids. The sequence was collected from a donor at least 40 years old with multiple myeloma. The sequenced sample was a population of CD138-negative cells sorted from bone marrow. The rearrangement links TRBV11-2 to TRBJ2-5, with 7 bases lining up with TRBD2. The CDR3 reads CASSLGGWGGETQYF. The CDR3 region has the DNA TGTGCCAGCAGCTTAGGCGGCTGGGGGGGAGAGACCCAGTACTTC.